The T cell receptor beta chain described here comes from a study of blood T cell repertoires in COVID-19. Study-level background: The cDNA or gDNA used as material had been derived from T cells, B-cell-depleted T cells, or PBMCs.

The participants were between about 18 and 95 years old and came from 24 US areas. Each participant's cohort was designated according to participant-reported clinical history. All exposed participants met a person with COVID-19 within 2 weeks before entering the study. The protocol was immunoSEQ multiplex PCR, while the TCRdb copy is restricted to in-frame clones and leaves out a portion. The table shows about 150,000 clones, with about 83% occurring only once. Germline trimming cut 6 bases from V and 4 bases from J; bases unmatched to any gene: 8. CDR1 and CDR2 from the germline V gene are MNHEY and SVGAGI. The CDR3 consists of 14 residues.

Material: PBMCs or T cells enriched from blood (not recorded which). The chain has TRBV6-5 and TRBJ1-1, with 7 bases that match TRBD1. This clonotype originated in a woman aged 50 to 60 who had been exposed to COVID-19. The CDR3: CASSLSDRVTEAFF. CDR3 bases: TGTGCCAGCAGCCTTTCCGACAGGGTCACTGAAGCTTTCTTT.